These T cell receptor beta chains were read from a single sample in a study of memory CD4+ T cells and cytomegalovirus serostatus. Using immunoSEQ multiplex PCR, the repertoire was profiled, and TCRdb retains in-frame clones only, with some absent. The table shows tens of thousands of clones, with 79% occurring only once. The sequenced sample was memory CD4+ T cells from blood. These receptors were collected from an adult in good health and CMV-seronegative. CDR3s include the opening cysteine and the closing phenylalanine or tryptophan. A D gene is named only where the DNA matches it firmly. Clone size is given for some rows only: seen once, a few or many times, or a class if the clone is expanded.

j_call: TRBJ1-1
d_call: TRBD1
cdr3_length: 15
v_call: TRBV10-3
clone_size: -
cdr3_aa: CAIREPTGGVGEAFF
cdr3_nt: TGTGCCATCAGGGAACCCACAGGGGGCGTCGGGGAAGCTTTCTTT

j_call: TRBJ1-1
d_call: -
cdr3_length: 13
v_call: TRBV5-1
clone_size: -
cdr3_aa: CASSLAAEGEAFF
cdr3_nt: TGCGCCAGCAGCTTGGCCGCGGAAGGGGAAGCTTTCTTT

j_call: TRBJ2-7
d_call: TRBD2
cdr3_length: 14
v_call: TRBV19
clone_size: -
cdr3_aa: CASSIVGLADEQYF
cdr3_nt: TGTGCCAGTAGTATAGTAGGACTAGCGGACGAGCAGTACTTC

j_call: TRBJ2-1
d_call: -
cdr3_length: 15
v_call: TRBV7-8
clone_size: -
cdr3_aa: CASSLDKVYYNEQFF
cdr3_nt: TGTGCCAGCAGCTTGGACAAGGTCTACTACAATGAGCAGTTCTTC

j_call: TRBJ2-3
d_call: -
cdr3_length: 12
v_call: TRBV7-2
clone_size: -
cdr3_aa: CASSPSTDTQYF
cdr3_nt: TGTGCCAGCAGCCCCTCAACAGATACGCAGTATTTT

j_call: TRBJ2-5
d_call: TRBD1
cdr3_length: 15
v_call: TRBV2
clone_size: -
cdr3_aa: CASKLLGQGAETQYF
cdr3_nt: TGTGCCAGCAAATTACTGGGACAGGGGGCAGAGACCCAGTACTTC

j_call: TRBJ2-1
d_call: -
cdr3_length: 17
v_call: TRBV12-5
clone_size: -
cdr3_aa: CASGEGTIRGSYNEQFF
cdr3_nt: TGTGCTAGTGGTGAAGGGACAATTCGAGGCTCCTACAATGAGCAGTTCTTC

j_call: TRBJ1-4
d_call: -
cdr3_length: 15
v_call: TRBV12-5
clone_size: once
cdr3_aa: CASGLGSKVHEKLFF
cdr3_nt: TGTGCTAGTGGTTTAGGGAGCAAGGTCCATGAAAAACTGTTTTTT

j_call: TRBJ2-5
d_call: -
cdr3_length: 14
v_call: TRBV11-2
clone_size: -
cdr3_aa: CASSGNRVVETQYF
cdr3_nt: TGTGCCAGCAGCGGAAACAGGGTAGTAGAGACCCAGTACTTC

j_call: TRBJ2-7
d_call: -
cdr3_length: 15
v_call: TRBV13
clone_size: -
cdr3_aa: CASSLVGGQPHEQYF
cdr3_nt: TGTGCCAGCAGCTTAGTCGGGGGACAGCCTCACGAGCAGTACTTC

j_call: TRBJ2-7
d_call: -
cdr3_length: 15
v_call: TRBV4-1
clone_size: -
cdr3_aa: CASSQEPGHLREQYF
cdr3_nt: TGCGCCAGCAGCCAAGAACCCGGCCACCTACGCGAGCAGTACTTC

j_call: TRBJ1-5
d_call: -
cdr3_length: 13
v_call: TRBV4-1
clone_size: few
cdr3_aa: CASSQIGLQPQHF
cdr3_nt: TGCGCCAGCAGCCAAATAGGGCTTCAGCCCCAGCATTTT

j_call: TRBJ2-7
d_call: TRBD2
cdr3_length: 16
v_call: TRBV11-2
clone_size: -
cdr3_aa: CASSPLGVLAGGEQYF
cdr3_nt: TGTGCCAGCAGCCCTCTAGGGGTGCTAGCGGGAGGCGAGCAGTACTTC

j_call: TRBJ1-2
d_call: -
cdr3_length: 14
v_call: TRBV9
clone_size: -
cdr3_aa: CASSGNQGLEGYTF
cdr3_nt: TGTGCCAGCAGCGGCAATCAGGGATTGGAAGGCTACACCTTC

j_call: TRBJ1-2
d_call: -
cdr3_length: 16
v_call: TRBV30
clone_size: few
cdr3_aa: CAWSPSRGALFYGYTF
cdr3_nt: TGTGCCTGGAGCCCTTCCCGGGGGGCTCTGTTCTATGGCTACACCTTC

j_call: TRBJ1-1
d_call: -
cdr3_length: 14
v_call: TRBV7-2
clone_size: few
cdr3_aa: CASSLVGRASEAFF
cdr3_nt: TGTGCCAGCAGCTTAGTAGGCAGGGCTTCTGAAGCTTTCTTT

j_call: TRBJ1-1
d_call: -
cdr3_length: 13
v_call: TRBV25-1
clone_size: -
cdr3_aa: CASRETVNTEAFF
cdr3_nt: TGTGCCAGCAGGGAGACGGTGAACACTGAAGCTTTCTTT

j_call: TRBJ2-7
d_call: -
cdr3_length: 14
v_call: TRBV11-3
clone_size: -
cdr3_aa: CASSFGTAPEEQYF
cdr3_nt: TGTGCCAGCAGCTTTGGGACGGCCCCTGAGGAGCAGTACTTC

j_call: TRBJ2-1
d_call: TRBD2
cdr3_length: 16
v_call: TRBV4-1
clone_size: -
cdr3_aa: CASSLYTVGRANEQFF
cdr3_nt: TGCGCCAGCAGCTTATACACCGTCGGGAGGGCCAATGAGCAGTTCTTC

j_call: TRBJ2-2
d_call: TRBD2
cdr3_length: 17
v_call: TRBV14
clone_size: -
cdr3_aa: CASSPLAGGRGTGELFF
cdr3_nt: TGTGCCAGCAGCCCACTAGCGGGAGGGCGCGGGACCGGGGAGCTGTTTTTT

j_call: TRBJ1-1
d_call: TRBD1
cdr3_length: 13
v_call: TRBV2
clone_size: -
cdr3_aa: CASSERTGSMDFF
cdr3_nt: TGTGCCAGCAGTGAAAGGACAGGCTCAATGGATTTCTTT

j_call: TRBJ2-7
d_call: TRBD1
cdr3_length: 15
v_call: TRBV2
clone_size: -
cdr3_aa: CASSLKSGGAGEQYF
cdr3_nt: TGTGCCAGCAGTTTGAAGTCAGGGGGCGCTGGGGAGCAGTACTTC

j_call: TRBJ1-1
d_call: TRBD1
cdr3_length: 16
v_call: TRBV10-3
clone_size: -
cdr3_aa: CAISAGTGNPNTEAFF
cdr3_nt: TGTGCCATCAGTGCGGGGACAGGGAACCCTAACACTGAAGCTTTCTTT

j_call: TRBJ2-7
d_call: -
cdr3_length: 14
v_call: TRBV15
clone_size: -
cdr3_aa: CATSRDLLGYEQYF
cdr3_nt: TGTGCCACCAGCAGAGATCTCCTGGGGTACGAGCAGTACTTC

j_call: TRBJ1-1
d_call: -
cdr3_length: 14
v_call: TRBV6-5
clone_size: -
cdr3_aa: CASTLDSAATEAFF
cdr3_nt: TGTGCCAGCACCCTGGACAGCGCAGCCACTGAAGCTTTCTTT

j_call: TRBJ2-5
d_call: -
cdr3_length: 13
v_call: TRBV2
clone_size: -
cdr3_aa: CASSEHRQETQYF
cdr3_nt: TGTGCCAGCAGTGAACACCGCCAAGAGACCCAGTACTTC

j_call: TRBJ2-3
d_call: -
cdr3_length: 16
v_call: TRBV27
clone_size: once
cdr3_aa: CASRRIRGPTTDTQYF
cdr3_nt: TGTGCCAGCAGAAGGATCAGGGGACCTACCACAGATACGCAGTATTTT

j_call: TRBJ2-2
d_call: -
cdr3_length: 15
v_call: TRBV4-2
clone_size: -
cdr3_aa: CASSQTTQNTGELFF
cdr3_nt: TGTGCCAGCAGCCAGACGACGCAGAACACCGGGGAGCTGTTTTTT

j_call: TRBJ1-2
d_call: -
cdr3_length: 11
v_call: TRBV5-5
clone_size: -
cdr3_aa: CASSLTSGYTF
cdr3_nt: TGTGCCAGCAGCTTAACTAGTGGCTACACCTTC

j_call: TRBJ2-7
d_call: TRBD2
cdr3_length: 17
v_call: TRBV5-1
clone_size: -
cdr3_aa: CASSLGFNSGSRYEQYF
cdr3_nt: TGCGCCAGCAGCTTGGGGTTTAATAGCGGGAGTCGTTACGAGCAGTACTTC

j_call: TRBJ2-1
d_call: -
cdr3_length: 15
v_call: TRBV12-5
clone_size: -
cdr3_aa: CASGWTVGGGNEQFF
cdr3_nt: TGTGCTAGTGGCTGGACAGTGGGCGGAGGTAATGAGCAGTTCTTC

j_call: TRBJ2-1
d_call: -
cdr3_length: 15
v_call: TRBV6-5
clone_size: -
cdr3_aa: CASSPTDKTYNEQFF
cdr3_nt: TGTGCCAGCAGTCCCACCGACAAAACCTACAATGAGCAGTTCTTC

j_call: TRBJ2-1
d_call: -
cdr3_length: 15
v_call: TRBV9
clone_size: -
cdr3_aa: CASSVYGSSYNEQFF
cdr3_nt: TGTGCCAGCAGCGTATACGGGAGCTCCTACAATGAGCAGTTCTTC

j_call: TRBJ2-3
d_call: -
cdr3_length: 14
v_call: TRBV18
clone_size: -
cdr3_aa: CASSATGPTDTQYF
cdr3_nt: TGTGCCAGCTCAGCGACCGGGCCAACAGATACGCAGTATTTT

j_call: TRBJ1-6
d_call: -
cdr3_length: 14
v_call: TRBV27
clone_size: -
cdr3_aa: CASSLQEKNSPLHF
cdr3_nt: TGTGCCAGCAGTTTACAGGAGAAAAATTCACCCCTCCACTTT

j_call: TRBJ2-7
d_call: -
cdr3_length: 12
v_call: TRBV18
clone_size: -
cdr3_aa: CASSPEGLEQYF
cdr3_nt: TGTGCCAGCTCACCCGAGGGGCTCGAGCAGTACTTC

j_call: TRBJ1-2
d_call: -
cdr3_length: 15
v_call: TRBV13
clone_size: -
cdr3_aa: CASSLGLTGNYGYTF
cdr3_nt: TGTGCCAGCAGCTTAGGCCTAACAGGGAACTATGGCTACACCTTC